The 25 T cell receptor beta chains below come from one sample, sequenced in a study of blood T cell repertoires in COVID-19. The table came from immunoSEQ multiplex PCR; TCRdb's copy has only in-frame clones and leaves some out. The sample comprises around 120,000 clones, roughly 79% of which are singletons, and about 2.3% rests with the top ten. Sequencing used peripheral blood. The source of these receptors is a man aged 65 to 85 with acute or convalescent COVID-19.

The V gene is TRBV30, the J gene TRBJ1-2; no definite D call. V lost 0 bases, J lost 6 bases, and 8 bases lay in between. This CDR3 is built from 12 residues. Germline V CDR1 and CDR2: GTSNPN, SVGIG (reference sequence). CDR3 protein: CAWSVGGHGYTF. DNA for the CDR3: TGTGCCTGGAGTGTTGGAGGCCATGGCTACACCTTC.

The V and J genes are TRBV5-1 and TRBJ1-1; TRBD1 might be the D (6 bases). The CDR3 totals 14 residues. CDR1 is SGHRS, CDR2 YFSETQ, per germline. V was trimmed by 3 bases and J by 6 bases, leaving 15 bases between them. CDR3 sequence: CASSSGPGGAEAFF. The DNA for the CDR3 is TGCGCCAGCAGCTCGGGACCGGGGGGCGCTGAAGCTTTCTTT.

The rearrangement joins TRBV6-2 or TRBV6-3 to TRBJ2-1, with D maybe TRBD1 (5 bases). Germline CDR1 MNHEY, CDR2 SVGEGT. The CDR3 totals 15 residues. V shed 6 bases and J shed 0 bases, with 12 bases lying between them. The CDR3 sequence: CASSRQISSYNEQFF. The CDR3 DNA reads as TGTGCCAGCAGCCGACAGATTTCCTCCTACAATGAGCAGTTCTTC.

This clone was recorded only once. J is TRBJ2-1 and V is TRBV5-8; D is unresolved. Between the trimmed V and J ends, which lost 4 bases and 5 bases, there was a span of 7 bases. Germline V gene data show CDR1 as SGHTS and CDR2 as YDEGEE. The CDR3 consists of 12 residues. The CDR3 nucleotides are TGTGCCAGCAGCCTTTATAACAATGAGCAGTTCTTC. Amino acid sequence: CASSLYNNEQFF.

The chain combines TRBV4-3 with TRBJ1-5; a weak D match, TRBD1 (6 bases). This CDR3 comprises 15 residues. V lost 2 bases and J 2 bases, leaving 10 bases between the germline ends. Germline loops: CDR1 LGHNA, CDR2 YSLEER. The CDR3 nucleotides read TGCGCCAGCAGCCAATACCCAGGGGGCAATCAGCCCCAGCATTTT. Its protein product is CASSQYPGGNQPQHF.

The gene calls are TRBV5-4 and TRBJ1-2; TRBD1 aligns across 12 bases. CDR1 and CDR2 (germline): SGHNT, YYREEE (reference sequence). The CDR3 totals 18 residues. The V and J ends lost 10 bases and 2 bases, in that order; junction bases with no gene match: 18. CDR3 DNA sequence: TGTGCCGTCACGAGGGACAGGGGGCGGGATGGTGGAAACTATGGCTACACCTTC. As protein: CAVTRDRGRDGGNYGYTF.

This chain links TRBV12-3 or TRBV12-4 with TRBJ2-7; 11 positions match TRBD2. The CDR3 contains 13 residues. With 6 bases clipped from V and 3 bases from J, the junction kept 1 base outside the gene matches. CDR3 loop: CASSLAGGYEQYF. The CDR3 DNA reads TGTGCCAGCAGCCTAGCGGGGGGCTACGAGCAGTACTTC.

The V call is TRBV15, the J call TRBJ2-1; 12 bases are shared with TRBD2. Trimming removed 4 bases from V and 12 bases from J; junction bases left unmatched: 1. This CDR3 has 12 residues. Germline assignment: CDR1 LNHNV and CDR2 YYDKDF (reference sequence). The CDR3, as DNA: TGTGCCACCAGCACTAGCGGGGGGGGGCAGTTCTTC. This codes for CATSTSGGGQFF.

The V and J genes are TRBV5-4 and TRBJ1-6; no firm D call. CDR3 length equals 15 residues. CDR1 is SGHNT, CDR2 YYREEE, per germline (reference sequence). V shed 4 bases and J shed 0 bases, with 8 bases lying between them. CDR3 amino acids: CASSEAGSYNSPLHF. CDR3 bases: TGTGCCAGCAGCGAGGCCGGCTCCTATAATTCACCCCTCCACTTT. Complete variable domain (other parts from reference TRBV5-4 and TRBJ1-6): ETGVTQSPTHLIKTRGQQVTLRCSSQSGHNTVSWYQQALGQGPQFIFQYYREEENGRGNFPPRFSGLQFPNYSSELNVNALELDDSALYLCASSEAGSYNSPLHFGNGTRLTVT.

This clone was detected a few times. The CDR3 DNA follows: TGCGCCAGCAGCTTCAAGGGGGGGAAGGATGAAAAACTGTTTTTT. As protein: CASSFKGGKDEKLFF. This chain links TRBV5-1 with TRBJ1-4; D may be TRBD1 (6 bases). The CDR3 loop spans 15 amino acids. The germline gives CDR1 SGHRS, CDR2 YFSETQ. With 2 bases removed from V and 6 bases from J, the gap between germline ends came to 14 bases.

This clone was counted a single time. The J gene is TRBJ1-3, the V gene TRBV5-1; TRBD1 agrees at 9 bases. Germline CDR1 is SGHRS and CDR2 is YFSETQ. V was pared by 4 bases and J by 4 bases, with 9 bases of the junction left unmatched. This CDR3 comprises 16 residues. CDR3 loop: CASSIQGQGNGNTIYF. DNA for the CDR3: TGCGCCAGCAGCATTCAAGGACAGGGGAACGGAAACACCATATATTTT.

The rearrangement uses TRBV29-1 and TRBJ1-6; D might be TRBD1 (6 bases). V was shortened by 7 bases and J by 14 bases, with 27 bases between the two germline ends. Germline V lookup: CDR1 SQVTM, CDR2 ANQGSEA. This CDR3 spans 15 amino acids. Here the CDR3 reads CSAHNPGHGVRTLHF. In DNA form, the CDR3 reads TGCAGCGCTCATAATCCGGGACACGGCGTGAGAACCCTCCACTTT.

The J gene is TRBJ2-3, the V gene TRBV18; TRBD2 is a possible D gene (5 bases). CDR1 and CDR2 from the germline V gene are KGHSH and LQKENI. V was pared by 6 bases and J by 2 bases, with 15 bases between. This CDR3 comprises 15 residues. CDR3 sequence: CASSVQTGSTDTQYF. The CDR3 bases are TGTGCCAGCTCGGTTCAAACGGGGTCCACAGATACGCAGTATTTT.

This clone was detected once. This rearrangement joins TRBV15 to TRBJ1-2; D is perhaps TRBD1 (6 bases). Germline V CDR1 and CDR2: LNHNV, YYDKDF (reference sequence). With 2 bases removed from V and 7 bases from J, the gap between germline ends came to 11 bases. The CDR3 contains 13 residues. CDR3 bases: TGTGCCACCAGCAGACAGGGGAGGGGTGGCTACACCTTC. Encoded protein: CATSRQGRGGYTF.

The CDR3 here is CASSINGQNYYEQYF. As DNA, the CDR3 is TGTGCCAGTAGTATTAACGGACAGAACTACTACGAGCAGTACTTC. The V gene is TRBV19, the J gene TRBJ2-7; TRBD1 might be the D (6 bases). The CDR3 totals 15 residues. Germline-derived CDR1 and CDR2 are LNHDA and SQIVND (reference sequence). Trimming took off 3 bases at V and 3 bases at J, with 15 bases between the two ends.

The sample holds one count of this clone. V gene TRBV6-5 combines with J gene TRBJ1-1; 8 bases match TRBD1. The CDR3 length is 14 residues. J was trimmed by 2 bases and V by 4 bases; bases with no gene match: 3. Germline values: CDR1 MNHEY, CDR2 SVGAGI. This CDR3 reads CASSSTGVNTEAFF. In DNA form, the CDR3 reads TGTGCCAGCAGTTCGACAGGGGTCAACACTGAAGCTTTCTTT.

CDR3: CASGRTGEQFF. CDR3 nucleotide sequence: TGTGCCAGCGGCCGGACAGGGGAGCAGTTCTTC. The gene calls are TRBV6-2 or TRBV6-3 and TRBJ2-1; 8 nucleotides align to TRBD1. The CDR3 sequence is 11 residues long. V dropped 8 bases and J dropped 10; count of bases not matched to a gene: 4. The germline CDR1 and CDR2 sequences are MNHEY and SVGEGT.

The DNA of the CDR3 is TGTGCCAGCAGTTACGAAGGGGGCCCTGGAAACACCATATATTTT. This codes for CASSYEGGPGNTIYF. V usage is TRBV6-2 or TRBV6-3 and J usage is TRBJ1-3; 7 bases agree with TRBD1. The germline gives CDR1 MNHEY, CDR2 SVGEGT. V gave up 2 bases and J gave up 2 bases; unmatched junction bases: 3. This CDR3 comprises 15 residues.

The rearrangement joins TRBV9 to TRBJ2-2; 7 bases are a match to TRBD1. Trimming removed 3 bases from V and 0 bases from J; junction bases left unmatched: 5. The CDR3 has 16 residues. Germline assignment: CDR1 SGDLS and CDR2 YYNGEE. The CDR3 region is CASSGDRDANTGELFF. DNA for the CDR3: TGTGCCAGCAGCGGAGACAGGGATGCGAACACCGGGGAGCTGTTTTTT.

This chain joins TRBV19 and TRBJ2-7, with a possible D match to TRBD1 (6 bases). This CDR3 is built from 14 residues. Trimming left V 6 bases short and J 4 bases short, with 16 bases between. The germline V gene encodes CDR1 LNHDA and CDR2 SQIVND (reference sequence). CDR3 sequence reads: CASSRNREQYEQYF. The CDR3 DNA reads TGTGCCAGTAGCAGGAACAGGGAACAGTACGAGCAGTACTTC.

The chain uses TRBV2 and TRBJ2-3; 9 nucleotides line up with TRBD1. Germline V gives CDR1 SNHLY, CDR2 FYNNEI. This CDR3 has 14 amino acids. Losses at the gene ends were 4 bases for V and 4 bases for J; bases not matched to a gene: 3. As DNA, the CDR3 is TGTGCCAGCAGTGGGGACAGGGTCGCAGATACGCAGTATTTT. The encoded protein is CASSGDRVADTQYF.

CDR3 amino acids: CASSQSPGGGVNTDTQYF. CDR3 in DNA: TGCGCCAGCAGCCAAAGCCCCGGGGGGGGCGTGAACACAGATACGCAGTATTTT. The chain is built from TRBV4-3 and TRBJ2-3; 8 bases agree with TRBD2. This CDR3 is built from 18 residues. After removal of 2 bases from V and 2 bases from J, the junction contained 12 bases not matched to a gene. CDR1 is LGHNA and CDR2 is YSLEER in the germline V gene.

The rearrangement links TRBV4-2 to TRBJ2-1; TRBD1 agrees at 7 bases. The length of the CDR3 is 16 residues. From germline, CDR1 is LGHNA and CDR2 YNFKEQ. Trimming cost V 4 bases and J 5 bases; bases outside gene matches: 11. CDR3 loop: CASSPGVGQADNEQFF. The CDR3, as DNA: TGTGCCAGCAGCCCTGGGGTTGGACAGGCCGACAATGAGCAGTTCTTC.

The chain has TRBV18 and TRBJ1-2; D unclear. The CDR3 has 14 residues. The V gene lost 1 base and the J gene lost 6 bases, with 12 bases spanning the gap. Germline V gives CDR1 KGHSH, CDR2 LQKENI. CDR3 coding DNA: TGTGCCAGCTCACCACTTTTCGAAGGAGATGGCTACACCTTC. Its protein product is CASSPLFEGDGYTF.

This clone was seen more than once but under ten times. V usage is TRBV4-2 and J usage is TRBJ2-3, with TRBD2 as a possible D gene (5 bases). The V end lost 0 bases, the J end lost 1 base, and 14 bases lay between the germline ends. The V gene's germline CDR1 is LGHNA and CDR2 YNFKEQ. This CDR3 contains 17 residues. CDR3 sequence reads: CASSQEKAVIGTDTQYF. Here the CDR3 DNA reads TGTGCCAGCAGCCAAGAGAAAGCGGTTATTGGCACAGATACGCAGTATTTT.